The T cell receptor (beta chain) under discussion was sequenced for a study of cytomegalovirus exposure and HLA in healthy donors. Those who donated were healthy bone marrow donors. Study-wide results and limits: Using the classifier, cytomegalovirus status was reportedly diagnosed with high specificity and sensitivity.

CDR3 length equals 13 residues. J gave up 9 bases and V 6 bases, and 5 bases lay outside the gene matches. Per germline, CDR1 SGHTA and CDR2 FQGTGA. In regard to this clone: Its antigen is undetermined.

Vbeta (60) and Jbeta (13) primers were used in the PCR. Data came from immunoSEQ multiplex PCR; TCRdb stores just in-frame clones and leaves some out. The table counts about 110,000 clones; about 4% lies in the top ten. The receptor's source is a man aged 25-40 years in good health and CMV-seronegative. This sequence joins TRBV7-3 and TRBJ1-6; 7 bases align to TRBD1. Sequenced input: PBMCs. The DNA for the CDR3 is TGTGCCAGCAGTTCCGCAGGGGGTTCACCCCTCCACTTT. Amino acid sequence: CASSSAGGSPLHF.